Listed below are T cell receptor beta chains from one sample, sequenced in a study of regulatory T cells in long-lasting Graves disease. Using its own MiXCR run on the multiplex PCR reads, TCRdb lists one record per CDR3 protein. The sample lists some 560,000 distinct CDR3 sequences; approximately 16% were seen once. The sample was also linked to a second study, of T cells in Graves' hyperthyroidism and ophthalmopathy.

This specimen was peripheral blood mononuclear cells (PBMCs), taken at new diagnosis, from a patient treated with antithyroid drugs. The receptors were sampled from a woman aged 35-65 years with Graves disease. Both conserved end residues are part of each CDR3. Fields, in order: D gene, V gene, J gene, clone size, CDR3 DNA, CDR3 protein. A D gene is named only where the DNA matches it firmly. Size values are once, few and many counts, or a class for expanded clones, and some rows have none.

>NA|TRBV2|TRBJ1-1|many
TGTGCCAGCAGGGATCAGGGGTGGAACACTGAAGCTTTCTTT
CASRDQGWNTEAFF
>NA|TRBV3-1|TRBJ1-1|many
TGTGCCAGCAGCCGTAAGGGATGGGGAAACACTGAAGCTTTCTTT
CASSRKGWGNTEAFF
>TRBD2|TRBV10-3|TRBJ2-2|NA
TGTGCCATCAGCGAGGGAGGGTCGAACACCGGGGAGCTGTTTTTT
CAISEGGSNTGELFF
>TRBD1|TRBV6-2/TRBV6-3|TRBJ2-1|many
TGTGCCAGCAGTTACAGGGGACAGGGTGATGAGCAGTTCTTC
CASSYRGQGDEQFF
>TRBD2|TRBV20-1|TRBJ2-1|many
TGCAGTGCCAGCCGACTAGCGGACAATGAGCAGTTCTTC
CSASRLADNEQFF
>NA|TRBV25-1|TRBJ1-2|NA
TGTGCCAGCAGTGGCCATCCCGGGGGCTATGGCTACACCTTC
CASSGHPGGYGYTF
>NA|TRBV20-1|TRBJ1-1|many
TGCAGTGCCAGGGAGCGGACTGAAGCTTTCTTT
CSARERTEAFF
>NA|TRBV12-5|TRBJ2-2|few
TGTGCTAGTGGTTTGATTTACGCGGGCACCGGGGAGCTGTTTTTT
CASGLIYAGTGELFF
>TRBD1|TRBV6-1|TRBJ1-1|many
TGTGCCAGCACCAGACAGGGTGGAACTGAAGCTTTCTTT
CASTRQGGTEAFF
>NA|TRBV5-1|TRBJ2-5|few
TGCGCCAGCAGCTTGGCCGGCAGCCCTCAAGAGACCCAGTACTTC
CASSLAGSPQETQYF